The following is a TCR beta chain sequence with its context. From germline, CDR1 is SNHLY and CDR2 FYNNEI. The CDR3 length is 14 residues. V trimming: 6 bases; J trimming: 0 bases; junction bases outside the gene matches: 5. These data come from a study of cytomegalovirus exposure and HLA in healthy donors. PCR primers comprised 60 Vbeta and 13 Jbeta primers. The table came from immunoSEQ multiplex PCR; TCRdb's copy has only in-frame clones and leaves some out. The sample includes about 190,000 clones, about 80% of them seen just once. This TCR derives from a woman aged 50 to 65 in good health and CMV-seropositive. Material for sequencing was PBMCs. The rearrangement uses TRBV2 and TRBJ2-7, with 7 bases lining up with TRBD1. This chain's CDR3 is CASRVDRLSYEQYF. CDR3 bases: TGTGCCAGCAGAGTGGACAGGCTCTCCTACGAGCAGTACTTC.